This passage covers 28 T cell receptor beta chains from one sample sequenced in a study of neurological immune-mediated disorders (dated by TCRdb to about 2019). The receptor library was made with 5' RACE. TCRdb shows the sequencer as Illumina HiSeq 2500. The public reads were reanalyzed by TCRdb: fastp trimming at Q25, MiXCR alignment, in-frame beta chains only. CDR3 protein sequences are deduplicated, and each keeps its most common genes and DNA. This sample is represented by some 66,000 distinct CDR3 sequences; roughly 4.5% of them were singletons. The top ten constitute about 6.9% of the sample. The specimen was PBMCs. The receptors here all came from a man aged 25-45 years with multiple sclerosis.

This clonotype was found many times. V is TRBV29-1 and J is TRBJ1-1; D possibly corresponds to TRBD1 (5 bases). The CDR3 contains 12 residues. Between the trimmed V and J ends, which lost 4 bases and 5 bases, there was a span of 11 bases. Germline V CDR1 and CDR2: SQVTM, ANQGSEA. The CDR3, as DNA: TGCAGCGTTGCACAGGACTGGACTGAAGCTTTCTTT. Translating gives CSVAQDWTEAFF.

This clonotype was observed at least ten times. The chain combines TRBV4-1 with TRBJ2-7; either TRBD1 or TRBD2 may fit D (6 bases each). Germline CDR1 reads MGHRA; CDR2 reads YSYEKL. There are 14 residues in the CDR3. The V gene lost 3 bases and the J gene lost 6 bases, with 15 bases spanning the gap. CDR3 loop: CASSHRWGASEQYF. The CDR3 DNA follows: TGCGCCAGCAGCCACCGGTGGGGGGCTAGCGAGCAGTACTTC.

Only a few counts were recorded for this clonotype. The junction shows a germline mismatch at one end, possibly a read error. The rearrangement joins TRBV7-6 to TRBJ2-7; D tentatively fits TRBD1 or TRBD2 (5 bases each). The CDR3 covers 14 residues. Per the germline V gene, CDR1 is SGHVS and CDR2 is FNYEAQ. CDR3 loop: CASSFMGTSHEQYF. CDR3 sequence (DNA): TGTGCCAGCAGCTTCATGGGGACCTCCCACGAGCAGTACTTC.

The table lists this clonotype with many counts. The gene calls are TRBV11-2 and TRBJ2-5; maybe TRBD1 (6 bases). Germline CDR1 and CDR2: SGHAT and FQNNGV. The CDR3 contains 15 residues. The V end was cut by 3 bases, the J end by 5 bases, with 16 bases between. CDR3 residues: CASSFGRGGSETQYF. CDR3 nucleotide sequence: TGTGCCAGCAGCTTTGGCAGGGGTGGATCTGAGACCCAGTACTTC. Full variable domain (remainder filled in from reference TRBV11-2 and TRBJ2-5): EAGVAQSPRYKIIEKRQSVAFWCNPISGHATLYWYQQILGQGPKLLIQFQNNGVVDDSQLPKDRFSAERLKGVDSTLKIQPAKLEDSAVYLCASSFGRGGSETQYFGPGTRLLVL.

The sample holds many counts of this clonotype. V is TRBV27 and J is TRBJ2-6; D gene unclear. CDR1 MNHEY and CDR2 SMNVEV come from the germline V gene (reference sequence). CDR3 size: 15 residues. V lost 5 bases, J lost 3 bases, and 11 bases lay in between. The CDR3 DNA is TGTGCCAGCAGTGTAGGAGTTAATGGGGCCAACGTCCTGACTTTC. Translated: CASSVGVNGANVLTF.

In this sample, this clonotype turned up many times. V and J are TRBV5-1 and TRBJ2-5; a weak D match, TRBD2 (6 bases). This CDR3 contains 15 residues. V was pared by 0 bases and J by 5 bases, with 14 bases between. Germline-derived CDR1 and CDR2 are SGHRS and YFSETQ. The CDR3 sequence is CASSLGNSGLETQYF. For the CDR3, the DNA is TGCGCCAGCAGCTTGGGCAACAGCGGGTTGGAGACCCAGTACTTC.

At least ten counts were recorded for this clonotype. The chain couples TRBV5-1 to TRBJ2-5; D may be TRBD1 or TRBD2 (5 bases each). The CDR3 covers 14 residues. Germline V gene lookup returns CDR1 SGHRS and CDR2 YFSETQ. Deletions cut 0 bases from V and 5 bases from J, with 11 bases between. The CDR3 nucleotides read TGCGCCAGCAGCTTGGTTGGGACGGGCGAGACCCAGTACTTC. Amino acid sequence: CASSLVGTGETQYF.

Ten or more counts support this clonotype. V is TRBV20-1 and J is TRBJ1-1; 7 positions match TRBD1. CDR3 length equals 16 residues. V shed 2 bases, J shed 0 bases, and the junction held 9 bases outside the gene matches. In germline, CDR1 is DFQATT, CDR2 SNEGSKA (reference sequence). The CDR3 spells CSARMIQQGLNTEAFF. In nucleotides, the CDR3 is TGCAGTGCTAGAATGATTCAACAGGGGCTGAACACTGAAGCTTTCTTT.

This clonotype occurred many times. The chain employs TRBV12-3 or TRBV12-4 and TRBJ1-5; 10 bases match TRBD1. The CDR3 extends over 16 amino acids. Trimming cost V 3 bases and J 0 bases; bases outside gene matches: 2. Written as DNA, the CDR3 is TGTGCCAGCAGTTTTGGGACAGGGGATAGCAATCAGCCCCAGCATTTT. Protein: CASSFGTGDSNQPQHF.

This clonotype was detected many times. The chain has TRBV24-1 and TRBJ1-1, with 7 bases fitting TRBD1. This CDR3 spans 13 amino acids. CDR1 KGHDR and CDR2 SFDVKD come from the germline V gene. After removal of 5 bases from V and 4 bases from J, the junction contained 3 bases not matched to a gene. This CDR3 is CATSATGATEAFF. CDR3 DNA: TGTGCCACCAGTGCTACAGGGGCCACTGAAGCTTTCTTT.

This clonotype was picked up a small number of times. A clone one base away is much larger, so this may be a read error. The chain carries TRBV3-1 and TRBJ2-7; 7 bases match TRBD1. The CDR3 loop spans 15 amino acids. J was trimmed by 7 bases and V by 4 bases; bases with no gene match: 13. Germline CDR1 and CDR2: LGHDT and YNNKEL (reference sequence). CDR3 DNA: TGTGCCAGCAGCCCACGGGCCCAGGGGGTGAGAGAGCAGTACTTC. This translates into CASSPRAQGVREQYF.

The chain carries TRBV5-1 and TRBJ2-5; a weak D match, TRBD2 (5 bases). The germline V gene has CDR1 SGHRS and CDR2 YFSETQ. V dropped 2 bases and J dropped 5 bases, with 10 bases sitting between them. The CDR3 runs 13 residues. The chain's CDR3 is CASSFEGGETQYF. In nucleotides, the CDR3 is TGCGCCAGCAGCTTTGAGGGCGGGGAGACCCAGTACTTC. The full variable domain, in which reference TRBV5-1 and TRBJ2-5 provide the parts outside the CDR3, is KAGVTQTPRYLIKTRGQQVTLSCSPISGHRSVSWYQQTPGQGLQFLFEYFSETQRNKGNFPGRFSGRQFSNSRSEMNVSTLELGDSALYLCASSFEGGETQYFGPGTRLLVL.

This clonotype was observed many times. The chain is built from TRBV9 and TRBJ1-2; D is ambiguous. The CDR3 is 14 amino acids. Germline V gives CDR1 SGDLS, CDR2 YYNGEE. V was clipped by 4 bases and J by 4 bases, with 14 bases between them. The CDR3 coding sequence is TGTGCCAGCAGCCCGGTAGTGGGTAGCTATGGCTACACCTTC. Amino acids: CASSPVVGSYGYTF.

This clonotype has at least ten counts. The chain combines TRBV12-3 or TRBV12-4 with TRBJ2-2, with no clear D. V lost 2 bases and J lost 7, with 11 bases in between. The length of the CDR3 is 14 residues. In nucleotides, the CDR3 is TGTGCCAGCAGTTTACTTGGGTATGACGGGGAGCTGTTTTTT. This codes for CASSLLGYDGELFF.

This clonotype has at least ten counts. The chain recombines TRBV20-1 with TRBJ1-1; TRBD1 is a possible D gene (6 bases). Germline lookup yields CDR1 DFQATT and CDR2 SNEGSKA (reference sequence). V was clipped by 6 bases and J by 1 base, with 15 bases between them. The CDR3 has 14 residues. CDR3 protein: CSAMSQTGNTEAFF. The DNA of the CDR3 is TGCAGTGCCATGTCTCAGACAGGGAACACTGAAGCTTTCTTT.

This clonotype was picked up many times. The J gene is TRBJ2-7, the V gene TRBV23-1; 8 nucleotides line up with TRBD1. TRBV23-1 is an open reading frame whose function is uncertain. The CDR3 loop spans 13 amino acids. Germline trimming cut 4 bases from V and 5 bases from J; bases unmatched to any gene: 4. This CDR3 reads CASSRPQGDEQYF. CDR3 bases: TGCGCCAGCAGTCGGCCACAGGGGGACGAGCAGTACTTC.

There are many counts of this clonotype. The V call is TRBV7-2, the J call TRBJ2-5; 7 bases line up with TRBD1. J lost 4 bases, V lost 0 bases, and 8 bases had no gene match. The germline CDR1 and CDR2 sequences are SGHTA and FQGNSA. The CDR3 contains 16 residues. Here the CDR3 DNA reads TGTGCCAGCAGCTTAGCGGGGTCAGGGGGAAGAGAGACCCAGTACTTC. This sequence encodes CASSLAGSGGRETQYF. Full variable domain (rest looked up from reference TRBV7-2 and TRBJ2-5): GAGVSQSPSNKVTEKGKDVELRCDPISGHTALYWYRQSLGQGLEFLIYFQGNSAPDKSGLPSDRFSAERTGGSVSTLTIQRTQQEDSAVYLCASSLAGSGGRETQYFGPGTRLLVL.

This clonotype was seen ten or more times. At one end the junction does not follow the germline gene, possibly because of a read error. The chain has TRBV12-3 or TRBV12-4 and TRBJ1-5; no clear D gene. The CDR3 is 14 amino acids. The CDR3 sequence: CASSQRRVRRAQNF. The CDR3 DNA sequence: TGTGCCAGCAGTCAGCGGAGGGTTCGGAGGGCCCAGAATTTT.

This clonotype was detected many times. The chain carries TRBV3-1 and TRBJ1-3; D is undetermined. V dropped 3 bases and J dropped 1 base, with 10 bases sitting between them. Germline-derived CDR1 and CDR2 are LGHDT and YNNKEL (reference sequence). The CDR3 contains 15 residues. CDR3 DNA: TGTGCCAGCAGCCAGGGAGGAGGGTCTGGAAACACCATATATTTT. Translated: CASSQGGGSGNTIYF.

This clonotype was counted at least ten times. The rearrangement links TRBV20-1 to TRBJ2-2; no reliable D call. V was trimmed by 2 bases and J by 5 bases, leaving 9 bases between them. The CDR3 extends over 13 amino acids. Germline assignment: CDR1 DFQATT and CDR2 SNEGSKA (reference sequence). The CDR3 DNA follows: TGCAGTGCTAGATCGACCGATACCGGGGAGCTGTTTTTT. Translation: CSARSTDTGELFF.

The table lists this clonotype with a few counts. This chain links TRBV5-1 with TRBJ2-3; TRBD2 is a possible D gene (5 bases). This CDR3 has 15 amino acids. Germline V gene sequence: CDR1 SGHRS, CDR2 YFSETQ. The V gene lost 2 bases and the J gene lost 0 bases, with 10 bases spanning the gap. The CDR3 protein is CASSFSGSSTDTQYF. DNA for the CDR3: TGCGCCAGCAGCTTCAGCGGATCTAGCACAGATACGCAGTATTTT.

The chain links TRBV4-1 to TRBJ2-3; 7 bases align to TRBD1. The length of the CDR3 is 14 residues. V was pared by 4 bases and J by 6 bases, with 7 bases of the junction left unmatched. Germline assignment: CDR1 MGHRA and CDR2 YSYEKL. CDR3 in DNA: TGCGCCAGCAGCCTTGGGGACAGTCAGGATACGCAGTATTTT. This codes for CASSLGDSQDTQYF.

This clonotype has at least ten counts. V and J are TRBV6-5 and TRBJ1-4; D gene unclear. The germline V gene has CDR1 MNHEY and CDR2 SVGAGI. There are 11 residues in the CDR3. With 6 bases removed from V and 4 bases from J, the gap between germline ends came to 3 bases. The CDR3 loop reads CASRFNEKLFF. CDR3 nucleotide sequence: TGTGCCAGCAGATTTAATGAAAAACTGTTTTTT.

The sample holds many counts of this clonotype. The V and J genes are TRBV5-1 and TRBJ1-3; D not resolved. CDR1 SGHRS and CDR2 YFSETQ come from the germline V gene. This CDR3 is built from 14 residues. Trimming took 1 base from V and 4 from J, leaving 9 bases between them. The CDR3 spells CASSLSGVGNTIYF. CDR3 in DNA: TGCGCCAGCAGCTTGTCCGGGGTCGGAAACACCATATATTTT.

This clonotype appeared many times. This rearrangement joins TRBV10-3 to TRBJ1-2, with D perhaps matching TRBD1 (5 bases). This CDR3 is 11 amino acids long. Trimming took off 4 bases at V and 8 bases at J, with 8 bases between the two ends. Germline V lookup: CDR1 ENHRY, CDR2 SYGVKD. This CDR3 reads CAISAGQGYTF. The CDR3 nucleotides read TGTGCCATCAGTGCCGGACAAGGCTACACCTTC.

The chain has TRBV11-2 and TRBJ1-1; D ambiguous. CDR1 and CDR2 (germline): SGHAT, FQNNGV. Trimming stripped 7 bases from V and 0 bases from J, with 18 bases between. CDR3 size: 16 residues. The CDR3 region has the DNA TGTGCCAGCATCGGTAGAGAGGTTGCGATGAACACTGAAGCTTTCTTT. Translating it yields CASIGREVAMNTEAFF.

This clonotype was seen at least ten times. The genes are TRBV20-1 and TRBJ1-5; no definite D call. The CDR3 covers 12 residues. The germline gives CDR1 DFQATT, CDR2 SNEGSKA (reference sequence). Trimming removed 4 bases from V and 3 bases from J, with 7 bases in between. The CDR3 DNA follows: TGCAGTGCTACCCGGGACAATCAGCCCCAGCATTTT. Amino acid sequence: CSATRDNQPQHF.

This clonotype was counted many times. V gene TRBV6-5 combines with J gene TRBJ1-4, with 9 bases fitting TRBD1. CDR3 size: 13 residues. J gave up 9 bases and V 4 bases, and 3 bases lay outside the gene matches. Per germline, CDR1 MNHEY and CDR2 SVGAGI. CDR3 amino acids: CASSLQGAQKLFF. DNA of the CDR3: TGTGCCAGCAGTTTACAGGGGGCGCAAAAACTGTTTTTT.